This T cell receptor (beta chain) was recovered during a study of response to subunit inactivated influenza vaccine. Notes on the study in general: Each seasonal influenza vaccination recruits few new T cells, the authors suggested.

Germline V gives CDR1 DFQATT, CDR2 SNEGSKA (reference sequence). With 5 bases removed from V and 8 bases from J, the gap between germline ends came to 15 bases. The CDR3 has 12 amino acids. Turning to this clonotype: Its antigen is unknown.

TCRdb reprocessed the RT-PCR reads with MiXCR, giving one entry per CDR3 protein. The data contain fewer than 200,000 distinct CDR3 sequences, around 8.8% of them seen just once; the ten biggest clones take up roughly a tenth. This chain joins TRBV20-1 and TRBJ1-2, with D tentatively TRBD1 (5 bases). The TCR was taken from a man aged 45-60 years who received an inactivated influenza vaccine. The starting material was non-naive T cells sorted from PBMCs, obtained on the day of vaccination. In DNA, the CDR3 is TGCAGTGCTGACCCGGGGGTTCTAGGCTACACCTTC. It encodes CSADPGVLGYTF.